The 20 T cell receptor beta chains reported below all come from one sample, sequenced in a study of neurological immune-mediated disorders. From the 5' RACE reads, TCRdb called clonotypes with MiXCR, one entry per CDR3 protein. The sample carries about 58,000 distinct CDR3 sequences, about 3.3% recorded once. Sequenced sample: PBMCs. Every receptor here comes from a woman in her sixties or seventies with multiple sclerosis.

This clonotype was found many times. This rearrangement joins TRBV5-1 to TRBJ2-3; TRBD2 agrees at 9 bases. Germline values: CDR1 SGHRS, CDR2 YFSETQ. Losses at the gene ends were 2 bases for V and 5 bases for J; bases not matched to a gene: 9. The CDR3 length is 16 residues. The CDR3 nucleotides are TGCGCCAGCAGCTTCGGGACTAGCTTTCGTGGAGATACGCAGTATTTT. It yields the protein CASSFGTSFRGDTQYF.

This clonotype was found many times. The chain couples TRBV2 to TRBJ1-2; D remains ambiguous. This CDR3 region has 13 residues. V lost 5 bases and J 6 bases, leaving 13 bases between the germline ends. Germline-derived CDR1 and CDR2 are SNHLY and FYNNEI. The CDR3 is CASSIIPTNGYTF. In DNA, the CDR3 is TGTGCCAGCAGTATAATCCCAACAAATGGCTACACCTTC.

This clonotype was recorded many times. The chain combines TRBV20-1 with TRBJ2-2; D is ambiguous. This CDR3 has 13 residues. The V and J ends lost 0 bases and 2 bases respectively, with 4 bases between them. Per the germline V gene, CDR1 is DFQATT and CDR2 is SNEGSKA (reference sequence). CDR3 sequence (DNA): TGCAGTGCTAGAGAGAGTAACACCGGGGAGCTGTTTTTT. Encoded protein: CSARESNTGELFF.

This clonotype was counted ten times or more. The chain combines TRBV7-8 with TRBJ2-2, with TRBD2 matching 8 bases. This CDR3 spans 15 amino acids. Germline V gene sequence: CDR1 SGHVS, CDR2 FQNEAQ. J was trimmed by 4 bases and V by 2 bases; bases with no gene match: 3. Here the CDR3 DNA reads TGTGCCAGCAGCTTATTTGCGGGAGGCACCGGGGAGCTGTTTTTT. Encoded protein: CASSLFAGGTGELFF. The variable domain in full, completed from reference TRBV7-8 and TRBJ2-2, reads GAGVSQSPRYKVAKRGQDVALRCDPISGHVSLFWYQQALGQGPEFLTYFQNEAQLDKSGLPSDRFFAERPEGSVSTLKIQRTQQEDSAVYLCASSLFAGGTGELFFGEGSRLTVL.

The table lists this clonotype with a few counts. The rearrangement uses TRBV6-5 and TRBJ2-7; TRBD1 agrees at 7 bases. The V gene end was trimmed by 7 bases and the J gene end by 3 bases; junction bases not matched to a gene: 9. Germline CDR1 and CDR2: MNHEY and SVGAGI. CDR3 length equals 14 residues. CDR3 residues: CASTRSTGVYEQYF. DNA of the CDR3: TGTGCCAGCACCCGATCTACAGGGGTCTACGAGCAGTACTTC.

The table lists this clonotype with many counts. The chain's CDR3 is CASSWDRMNTGELFF. The CDR3 DNA follows: TGCGCCAGCAGCTGGGACAGGATGAACACCGGGGAGCTGTTTTTT. The V call is TRBV5-1, the J call TRBJ2-2; 8 positions match TRBD1. V lost 3 bases, J lost 1 base, and 2 bases stayed unmatched. The germline gives CDR1 SGHRS, CDR2 YFSETQ. This CDR3 spans 15 amino acids.

This clonotype was recorded at least ten times. The chain has TRBV5-6 and TRBJ1-1; the D is unclear. Germline CDR1 is SGHDT and CDR2 is YYEEEE. This CDR3 has 14 residues. V was pared by 0 bases and J by 5 bases, with 11 bases between. For the CDR3, the DNA is TGTGCCAGCAGCTTGGAAGGGTACGTGACTGAAGCTTTCTTT. Residues: CASSLEGYVTEAFF.

This clonotype was counted many times. The rearrangement uses TRBV20-1 and TRBJ1-2; D is uncertain. Trimming took off 0 bases at V and 6 bases at J, with 17 bases between the two ends. The CDR3 is made up of 15 amino acids. Germline CDR1 DFQATT, CDR2 SNEGSKA (reference sequence). CDR3 in DNA: TGCAGTGCTAGAGATAGTGGCAGGAGGACGGATGGCTACACCTTC. Translation: CSARDSGRRTDGYTF.

This clonotype has a count of ten or more. V and J are TRBV7-9 and TRBJ1-1; D uncertain. This CDR3 has 14 amino acids. Germline CDR1 and CDR2: SEHNR and FQNEAQ (reference sequence). Trimming removed 5 bases from V and 1 base from J, with 11 bases in between. The CDR3 nucleotides are TGTGCCAGCAGCCCACCCGACAAGAACACTGAAGCTTTCTTT. Protein: CASSPPDKNTEAFF.

This clonotype was seen many times. The V gene is TRBV7-9, the J gene TRBJ2-5; 9 bases match TRBD1. The V gene end was trimmed by 7 bases and the J gene end by 4 bases; junction bases not matched to a gene: 13. This CDR3 has 16 residues. Germline CDR1 reads SEHNR; CDR2 reads FQNEAQ (reference sequence). The DNA for the CDR3 is TGTGCCAGCACCCGGTTCAGGACAGGGGAAGGAGAGACCCAGTACTTC. Amino acids: CASTRFRTGEGETQYF.

This clonotype was observed many times. The chain joins TRBV12-3 or TRBV12-4 to TRBJ2-5; 9 bases fit TRBD1. After removal of 1 base from V and 5 bases from J, the junction contained 8 bases not matched to a gene. There are 16 residues in the CDR3. For the CDR3, the DNA is TGTGCCAGCAGTTTAGACAGGGGGCGTGGGATGGAGACCCAGTACTTC. Its translation: CASSLDRGRGMETQYF.

This clonotype was picked up many times. The chain joins TRBV28 to TRBJ2-5, with D perhaps TRBD1 or TRBD2 (5 bases each). V dropped 3 bases and J dropped 4 bases, with 9 bases sitting between them. The CDR3 has 13 amino acids. CDR1 is MDHEN and CDR2 is SYDVKM in the germline V gene. The CDR3 loop is CASSFSGRETQYF. As DNA, the CDR3 is TGTGCCAGCAGTTTTTCGGGGCGAGAGACCCAGTACTTC.

In its sample, this clonotype was seen many times. The V call is TRBV20-1, the J call TRBJ1-2; 7 positions agree with TRBD1. The V segment lost 1 base and the J segment 5 bases; nucleotides outside the gene matches: 1. CDR1 and CDR2 (germline): DFQATT, SNEGSKA (reference sequence). CDR3 length equals 12 residues. CDR3 DNA: TGCAGTGCTAGAGCGACAGGGTATGGCTACACCTTC. As protein: CSARATGYGYTF.

This clonotype was seen ten or more times. The V and J genes are TRBV20-1 and TRBJ2-2; D perhaps matches TRBD2 (5 bases). Germline V gene sequence: CDR1 DFQATT, CDR2 SNEGSKA (reference sequence). CDR3 length: 15 residues. V was cut by 5 bases and J by 3 bases, with 16 bases left in between. For the CDR3, the DNA is TGCAGTGCTCCCAAGGCAATCGGGGACACCGGGGAGCTGTTTTTT. It yields the protein CSAPKAIGDTGELFF.

This clonotype was seen ten or more times. The rearrangement links TRBV29-1 to TRBJ1-2; perhaps TRBD1 as D (6 bases). The V and J ends lost 4 bases and 4 bases respectively, with 13 bases between them. Germline V gene lookup returns CDR1 SQVTM and CDR2 ANQGSEA. CDR3 length: 13 residues. The CDR3 nucleotides read TGCAGCGTTGTTTCAGGGGAGGGCTATGGCTACACCTTC. Its translation: CSVVSGEGYGYTF.

This clonotype has a count of ten or more. The chain is built from TRBV12-3 or TRBV12-4 and TRBJ2-3; D gene unclear. This CDR3 contains 10 residues. Trimming stripped 4 bases from V and 4 bases from J, with 0 bases between. CDR3 sequence (DNA): TGTGCCAGCAGTTCAGATACGCAGTATTTT. Its translation is CASSSDTQYF.

This clonotype was found a few times. A read error may explain this, as a much larger clone is one base away. The V gene is TRBV7-2, the J gene TRBJ1-6; perhaps TRBD1 as D (5 bases). Germline lookup yields CDR1 SGHTA and CDR2 FQGNSA. The CDR3 covers 17 residues. The CDR3 sequence: CASSRLWGTNRNSPLNF. The DNA of the CDR3 is TGTGCCAGCAGCAGGCTATGGGGGACTAATCGAAATTCACCCCTCAACTTT.

This clonotype was recorded at least ten times. In DNA, the CDR3 is TGTGCCAGCTCACCAGGAATCACCGAGACCCAGTACTTC. It codes for CASSPGITETQYF. The chain uses TRBV18 and TRBJ2-5; D call uncertain. Looked up from germline, CDR1 is KGHSH and CDR2 is LQKENI. V lost 2 bases and J 5 bases, leaving 9 bases between the germline ends. The CDR3 consists of 13 residues.

This clonotype was observed at least ten times. The CDR3 nucleotides are TGTGCCAGCAGCTCCGGTTCTCTCAATCAGCCCCAGCATTTT. As protein: CASSSGSLNQPQHF. The chain recombines TRBV12-3 or TRBV12-4 with TRBJ1-5; no clear D. V dropped 6 bases and J dropped 3 bases, with 12 bases sitting between them. This CDR3 comprises 14 residues.

V gene TRBV9 combines with J gene TRBJ2-7; D remains ambiguous. The CDR3 covers 13 residues. Deletions cut 3 bases from V and 3 bases from J, with 10 bases between. The germline CDR1 and CDR2 sequences are SGDLS and YYNGEE. CDR3: CASSERSGYEQYF. The CDR3 nucleotides read TGTGCCAGCAGCGAACGATCGGGCTACGAGCAGTACTTC. The full variable domain, with the rest looked up from reference TRBV9 and TRBJ2-7, is DSGVTQTPKHLITATGQRVTLRCSPRSGDLSVYWYQQSLDQGLQFLIQYYNGEERAKGNILERFSAQQFPDLHSELNLSSLELGDSALYFCASSERSGYEQYFGPGTRLTVT.